The 25 T cell receptor beta chains reported below all come from one sample, sequenced in a study of vaccination and CD4 T cells after COVID-19. These receptors' antigens are unknown. Cultured CD4+ T cell DNA underwent sequencing with the Oncomine TCR Beta short-read assay. Using its own MiXCR run on the PCR reads, TCRdb lists one record per CDR3 protein. There are 15,000 to 20,000 distinct CDR3 sequences in the sample; 50% to 65% occur only once, and 7.5% to 9% lies in the top ten. Described treatment: approximately 9-day PBMC culture with coronavirus spike peptide pools or control peptides (ViraFEST assay). The sample consisted of CD4+ T cells from blood, cultured in vitro. These receptors were obtained from a human donor who had recovered from COVID-19.

The CDR3 loop reads CASSDGETQYF. CDR3 DNA sequence: TGTGCCAGCAGTGATGGCGAGACCCAGTACTTC. The chain is built from TRBV2 and TRBJ2-5, with D uncertain. Germline loops: CDR1 SNHLY, CDR2 FYNNEI. V was shortened by 3 bases and J by 5 bases, with 4 bases between the two germline ends. The CDR3 has 11 residues. Full variable domain (rest looked up from reference TRBV2 and TRBJ2-5): EPEVTQTPSHQVTQMGQEVILRCVPISNHLYFYWYRQILGQKVEFLVSFYNNEISEKSEIFDDQFSVERPDGSNFTLKIRSTKLEDSAMYFCASSDGETQYFGPGTRLLVL.

There are a few counts of this clonotype. The chain carries TRBV30 and TRBJ1-5; maybe TRBD1 (5 bases). Germline values: CDR1 GTSNPN, CDR2 SVGIG (reference sequence). V was shortened by 2 bases and J by 5 bases, with 13 bases between the two germline ends. This CDR3 spans 14 amino acids. CDR3 in DNA: TGTGCCTGGAGTATCGGGACTTTAGATCAGCCCCAGCATTTT. It codes for CAWSIGTLDQPQHF.

This clonotype was detected once. The V gene is TRBV27, the J gene TRBJ2-3; no definite D call. CDR1 is MNHEY, CDR2 SMNVEV, per germline (reference sequence). The ends were cut back, 3 bases at V and 0 bases at J, with 10 bases in the middle. The CDR3 spans 15 residues. CDR3 DNA: TGTGCCAGCAGTTTGTTCGAGTCTAGCACAGATACGCAGTATTTT. This gives the protein CASSLFESSTDTQYF.

The table lists this clonotype with a count of one. This chain links TRBV2 with TRBJ2-1, with TRBD2 as a possible D gene (7 bases). Germline CDR1 is SNHLY and CDR2 is FYNNEI. Trimming stripped 7 bases from V and 4 bases from J, with 20 bases between. There are 16 residues in the CDR3. The CDR3 reads CASMGRGEGVYNEQFF. CDR3 in DNA: TGTGCCAGCATGGGTAGGGGGGAGGGGGTATACAATGAGCAGTTCTTC.

The chain combines TRBV28 with TRBJ2-7, with 7 bases fitting TRBD2. CDR1 is MDHEN and CDR2 is SYDVKM in the germline V gene. The CDR3 covers 15 residues. Unmatched junction bases numbered 7, after V lost 3 bases and J lost 2 bases. The DNA for the CDR3 is TGTGCCAGCAGTTTCCCCGGGGGGATTCCCTACGAGCAGTACTTC. Encoded protein: CASSFPGGIPYEQYF. The complete variable domain, with remaining parts taken from reference TRBV28 and TRBJ2-7, reads DVKVTQSSRYLVKRTGEKVFLECVQDMDHENMFWYRQDPGLGLRLIYFSYDVKMKEKGDIPEGYSVSREKKERFSLILESASTNQTSMYLCASSFPGGIPYEQYFGPGTRLTVT.

J is TRBJ2-3 and V is TRBV27, with D perhaps matching TRBD1 or TRBD2 (5 bases each). Trimming stripped 5 bases from V and 2 bases from J, with 20 bases between. Germline V gene data show CDR1 as MNHEY and CDR2 as SMNVEV (reference sequence). There are 17 residues in the CDR3. This CDR3 is CASSEGPGEGYTDTQYF. The DNA for the CDR3 is TGTGCCAGCAGTGAGGGGCCCGGGGAAGGGTACACAGATACGCAGTATTTT.

The chain couples TRBV30 to TRBJ2-5, with D unclear. V shed 0 bases and J shed 3 bases, with 14 bases lying between them. The CDR3 is 15 residues long. Germline V gene lookup returns CDR1 GTSNPN and CDR2 SVGIG (reference sequence). The DNA for the CDR3 is TGTGCCTGGAGTGTACTGGGCTCCTTTGAAGAGACCCAGTACTTC. Translating it yields CAWSVLGSFEETQYF. The variable domain in full, completed from reference TRBV30 and TRBJ2-5, reads SQTIHQWPATLVQPVGSPLSLECTVEGTSNPNLYWYRQAAGRGLQLLFYSVGIGQISSEVPQNLSASRPQDRQFILSSKKLLLSDSGFYLCAWSVLGSFEETQYFGPGTRLLVL.

The chain recombines TRBV9 with TRBJ1-2; D is possibly TRBD1 (5 bases). Trimming removed 4 bases at V and 8 bases at J, with 18 bases between. Germline CDR1 reads SGDLS; CDR2 reads YYNGEE. The CDR3 runs 14 residues. For the CDR3, the DNA is TGTGCCAGCAGCTACCTCAGGGAGGGAAAGGGCTACACCTTC. Translated, it gives CASSYLREGKGYTF.

The V and J genes are TRBV3-1 and TRBJ1-1, with D possibly matching TRBD1 (5 bases). V lost 8 bases, J lost 3 bases, and 13 bases lay in between. The CDR3 totals 13 residues. CDR1 and CDR2 from the germline V gene are LGHDT and YNNKEL (reference sequence). CDR3 loop: CASATGVYTEAFF. In nucleotides, the CDR3 is TGTGCCAGCGCTACAGGCGTATACACTGAAGCTTTCTTT. Complete variable domain (other parts from reference TRBV3-1 and TRBJ1-1): DTAVSQTPKYLVTQMGNDKSIKCEQNLGHDTMYWYKQDSKKFLKIMFSYNNKELIINETVPNRFSPKSPDKAHLNLHINSLELGDSAVYFCASATGVYTEAFFGQGTRLTVV.

This clonotype was detected a few times. J is TRBJ2-3 and V is TRBV12-3 or TRBV12-4, with D unclear. Trimming cost V 2 bases and J 2 bases, with 5 bases left between them. The CDR3 spans 13 residues. The CDR3 spells CASSLPFTDTQYF. CDR3 DNA sequence: TGTGCCAGCAGTTTACCTTTCACAGATACGCAGTATTTT.

V is TRBV5-4 and J is TRBJ2-5; no clear D gene. Germline CDR1 is SGHNT and CDR2 is YYREEE (reference sequence). The CDR3 consists of 15 residues. Trimming left V 4 bases short and J 0 bases short, with 13 bases between. CDR3 in DNA: TGTGCCAGCAGCGCCCGGACCGCGTACCAAGAGACCCAGTACTTC. Encoded protein: CASSARTAYQETQYF.

This chain joins TRBV30 and TRBJ1-2; D remains ambiguous. The germline gives CDR1 GTSNPN, CDR2 SVGIG (reference sequence). Deletions cut 2 bases from V and 8 bases from J, with 15 bases between. CDR3 size: 13 residues. CDR3 loop: CAWSPIEVAGYTF. CDR3 sequence (DNA): TGTGCCTGGAGTCCTATCGAGGTCGCGGGCTACACCTTC.

The chain is built from TRBV11-3 and TRBJ1-5; perhaps TRBD1 as D (5 bases). This CDR3 comprises 13 residues. Germline-derived CDR1 and CDR2 are SGHNT and YENEEA. Trimming removed 5 bases from V and 7 bases from J, with 12 bases in between. CDR3 region: CASSPSREQPQHF. In nucleotides, the CDR3 is TGTGCCAGCAGCCCCTCCAGGGAACAGCCCCAGCATTTT.

This clonotype was observed a handful of times. The chain is built from TRBV6-4 and TRBJ2-3; D remains ambiguous. V shed 2 bases and J shed 0 bases, with 3 bases lying between them. This CDR3 has 13 amino acids. In germline, CDR1 is MRHNA, CDR2 SNTAGT. The DNA for the CDR3 is TGTGCCAGCAGTGACGCAAGCACAGATACGCAGTATTTT. Protein: CASSDASTDTQYF.

The chain has TRBV6-1 and TRBJ1-2; 7 nucleotides match TRBD1. CDR1 and CDR2 from the germline V gene are MNHNS and SASEGT. This CDR3 has 15 amino acids. With V trimmed by 7 bases and J by 0 bases, 8 bases remained unmatched. The DNA for the CDR3 is TGTGCCAGCACGGACAGGTCGTGGGCTAACTATGGCTACACCTTC. Translating gives CASTDRSWANYGYTF.

The rearrangement links TRBV12-3 or TRBV12-4 to TRBJ2-1; TRBD2 matches 9 bases. Trimming at V came to 8 bases and at J to 9 bases, leaving 17 bases not matched to a gene. The CDR3 is 16 amino acids. The CDR3 sequence: CASLHPSFGAGGEQFF. The CDR3, as DNA: TGTGCCAGCCTCCACCCGAGTTTCGGAGCGGGAGGTGAGCAGTTCTTC.

This clonotype has a handful of counts. The chain recombines TRBV6-2 or TRBV6-3 with TRBJ2-1; unclear D gene. Germline CDR1 is MNHEY and CDR2 is SVGEGT. The CDR3 totals 12 residues. Trimming stripped 5 bases from V and 10 bases from J, with 12 bases between. CDR3 amino acids: CASSGIGPEQFF. The CDR3 region has the DNA TGTGCCAGCAGTGGAATTGGCCCCGAGCAGTTCTTC.

In its sample, this clonotype is medium-sized. The rearrangement joins TRBV7-6 to TRBJ1-1; possibly TRBD1 for D (5 bases). The CDR3 extends over 13 amino acids. Between the trimmed V and J ends, which lost 7 bases and 5 bases, there was a span of 14 bases. Germline CDR1 SGHVS, CDR2 FNYEAQ. Here the CDR3 DNA reads TGTGCCAGCACCCCTTGGGGGGGAACTGAAGCTTTCTTT. This translates into CASTPWGGTEAFF.

This clonotype was found a few times. V gene TRBV30 combines with J gene TRBJ1-6, with unresolved D. This CDR3 region has 15 residues. V lost 0 bases and J 7 bases, leaving 13 bases between the germline ends. Germline CDR1 GTSNPN, CDR2 SVGIG (reference sequence). This CDR3 is CAWSVVLGKNSPLHF. CDR3 DNA sequence: TGTGCCTGGAGTGTAGTACTGGGGAAAAATTCACCCCTCCACTTT.

This rearrangement joins TRBV10-1 to TRBJ1-1, with 7 bases aligning to TRBD1. Germline CDR1 WNHNN, CDR2 SYGVQD (reference sequence). V lost 4 bases to trimming and J lost 4 bases; unmatched junction nucleotides: 3. This CDR3 comprises 13 residues. CDR3 amino acids: CASSGQGSTEAFF. The DNA for the CDR3 is TGCGCCAGCAGTGGACAGGGTAGCACTGAAGCTTTCTTT.

This clonotype came up a few times. The V call is TRBV7-9, the J call TRBJ2-3, with D perhaps TRBD2 (5 bases). The CDR3 consists of 16 residues. Germline loops: CDR1 SEHNR, CDR2 FQNEAQ (reference sequence). V lost 9 bases, J lost 6 bases, and 25 bases lay in between. The chain's CDR3 is CASNNGGSAARDTQYF. CDR3 nucleotides: TGTGCCAGTAATAACGGCGGGTCGGCGGCAAGGGATACGCAGTATTTT.

The J gene is TRBJ2-7, the V gene TRBV7-2, with TRBD2 matching 8 bases. V shed 5 bases and J 3 bases; nucleotides not matched to a gene: 6. This CDR3 spans 14 amino acids. Germline V CDR1 and CDR2: SGHTA, FQGNSA. The CDR3 sequence: CASSAAGDLYEQYF. CDR3 bases: TGTGCCAGCAGCGCAGCGGGAGACCTCTACGAGCAGTACTTC.

This clonotype was seen a few times. The chain uses TRBV12-3 or TRBV12-4 and TRBJ1-6; D uncertain. Between the trimmed V and J ends, which lost 5 bases and 10 bases, there was a span of 12 bases. The CDR3 covers 13 residues. The CDR3 spells CASSPQQRSPLHF. CDR3 nucleotide sequence: TGTGCCAGCAGTCCACAACAGAGGTCACCCCTCCACTTT.

This chain uses TRBV12-3 or TRBV12-4 with TRBJ2-1; tentative D call: TRBD2 (6 bases). The V end was cut by 10 bases, the J end by 11 bases, with 18 bases between. The CDR3 spans 12 residues. The chain's CDR3 is CATTYPGTQQFF. CDR3 DNA sequence: TGTGCCACCACGTACCCCGGGACTCAGCAGTTCTTC.

The DNA for the CDR3 is TGTGCCGCAAGTAGGGGTGGAGGTAACTATGGCTACACCTTC. Protein: CAASRGGGNYGYTF. The V call is TRBV28, the J call TRBJ1-2, with D possibly TRBD1 on 5 matching bases. V gave up 11 bases and J gave up 1 base, with 17 bases separating them. This CDR3 comprises 14 residues. Germline CDR1 reads MDHEN; CDR2 reads SYDVKM.